The clone carrying this T cell receptor beta chain has a handful of counts. The antigen remains undetermined. Treatment noted: oral pan-JAK inhibitor, 5-10 mg twice daily. Alopecia areata patients had lesional scalp punch biopsies and peripheral blood taken from them. Losses at the gene ends were 5 bases for V and 4 bases for J; bases not matched to a gene: 14. CDR1 and CDR2 (germline): SEHNR, FQNEAQ (reference sequence). The CDR3 contains 17 residues. The sample comes from a study of CD8+ T cells in alopecia areata. Findings and caveats of the study: In patients, TCRs were shared less clearly than in mice, and HLA may possibly be involved. Affected scalp, especially in alopecia totalis/universalis, had a higher clonality than normal scalp did. Numerous clones, expanded in lesions, remained in scalp and blood during tofacitinib.

Reverse transcription of extracted RNA yielded cDNA, which provided the sequencing template. Assay: immunoSEQ multiplex PCR; the TCRdb copy retains only in-frame clones and omits some. This sample has 200,000 or so clones, with approximately 40% found just once. The material was CD4+ T cells sorted from blood, obtained between weeks 36 and 40, from a patient treated with tofacitinib. V gene TRBV7-9 combines with J gene TRBJ2-3, with TRBD2 identical over 8 bases. This clonotype was obtained from a human donor with alopecia areata. In DNA form, the CDR3 reads TGTGCCAGCAGCCCCACCAGCGGGAGTAGCATAGCAGATACGCAGTATTTT. Encoded protein: CASSPTSGSSIADTQYF.